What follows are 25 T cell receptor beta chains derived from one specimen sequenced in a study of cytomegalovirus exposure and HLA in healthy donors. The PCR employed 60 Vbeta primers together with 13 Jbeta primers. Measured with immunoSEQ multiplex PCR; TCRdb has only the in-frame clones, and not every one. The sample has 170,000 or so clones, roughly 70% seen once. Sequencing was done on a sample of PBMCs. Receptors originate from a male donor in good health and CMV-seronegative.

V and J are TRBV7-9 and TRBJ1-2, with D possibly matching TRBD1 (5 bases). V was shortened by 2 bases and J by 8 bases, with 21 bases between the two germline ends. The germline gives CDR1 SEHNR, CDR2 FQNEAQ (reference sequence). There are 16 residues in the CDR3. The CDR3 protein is CASSLLRGFQDDGYTF. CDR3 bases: TGTGCCAGCAGCTTATTGCGGGGGTTCCAGGACGACGGCTACACCTTC.

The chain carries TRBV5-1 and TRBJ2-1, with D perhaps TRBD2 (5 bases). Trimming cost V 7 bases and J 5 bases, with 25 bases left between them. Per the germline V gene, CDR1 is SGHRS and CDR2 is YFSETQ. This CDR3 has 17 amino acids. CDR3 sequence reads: CASGGLANGVGNNEQFF. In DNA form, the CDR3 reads TGCGCCAGCGGCGGGCTAGCTAACGGGGTGGGAAACAATGAGCAGTTCTTC.

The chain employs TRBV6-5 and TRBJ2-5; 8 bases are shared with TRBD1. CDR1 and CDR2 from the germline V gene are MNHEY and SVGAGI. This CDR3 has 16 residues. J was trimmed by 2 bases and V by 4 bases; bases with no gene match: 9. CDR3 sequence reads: CASSFGRQGRQETQYF. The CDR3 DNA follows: TGTGCCAGCAGTTTCGGCCGACAGGGGAGACAAGAGACCCAGTACTTC.

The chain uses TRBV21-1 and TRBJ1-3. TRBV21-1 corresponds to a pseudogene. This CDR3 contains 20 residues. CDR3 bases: TGTGCCAGCAGCCCTTTGGGGGGAGAGAGACGGTGGCTCTCTGGAAACACCATATATTTT. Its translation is CASSPLGGERRWLSGNTIYF.

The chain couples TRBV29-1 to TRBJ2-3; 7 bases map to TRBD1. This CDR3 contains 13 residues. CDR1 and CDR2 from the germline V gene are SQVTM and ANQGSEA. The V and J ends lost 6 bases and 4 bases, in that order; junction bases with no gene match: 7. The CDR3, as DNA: TGCAGCGTCACAGGGGCCACGGCAGATACGCAGTATTTT. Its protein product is CSVTGATADTQYF.

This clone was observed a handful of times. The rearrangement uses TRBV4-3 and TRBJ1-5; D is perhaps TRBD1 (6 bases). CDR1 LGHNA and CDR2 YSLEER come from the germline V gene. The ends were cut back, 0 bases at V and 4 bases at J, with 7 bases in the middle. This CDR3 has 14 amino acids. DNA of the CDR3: TGCGCCAGCAGCCAAGATCAGGGGAATCAGCCCCAGCATTTT. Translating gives CASSQDQGNQPQHF.

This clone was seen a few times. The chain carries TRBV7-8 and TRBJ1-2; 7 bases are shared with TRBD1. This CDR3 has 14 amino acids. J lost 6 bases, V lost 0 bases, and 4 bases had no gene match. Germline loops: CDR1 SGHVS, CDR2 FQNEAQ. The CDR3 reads CASSLADRADGYTF. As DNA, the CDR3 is TGTGCCAGCAGCTTAGCCGACAGGGCGGATGGCTACACCTTC.

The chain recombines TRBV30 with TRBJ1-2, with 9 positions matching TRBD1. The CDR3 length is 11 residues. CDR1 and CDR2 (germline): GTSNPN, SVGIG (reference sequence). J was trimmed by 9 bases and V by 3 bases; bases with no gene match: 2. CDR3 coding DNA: TGTGCCTGGAGAGGACAGGGGCGCTACACCTTC. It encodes CAWRGQGRYTF. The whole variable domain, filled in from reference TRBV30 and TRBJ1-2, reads SQTIHQWPATLVQPVGSPLSLECTVEGTSNPNLYWYRQAAGRGLQLLFYSVGIGQISSEVPQNLSASRPQDRQFILSSKKLLLSDSGFYLCAWRGQGRYTFGSGTRLTVV.

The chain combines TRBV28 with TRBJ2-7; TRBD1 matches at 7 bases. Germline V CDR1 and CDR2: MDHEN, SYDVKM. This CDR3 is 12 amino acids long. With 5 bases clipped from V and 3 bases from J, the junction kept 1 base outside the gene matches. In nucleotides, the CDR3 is TGTGCCAGCAGTCGGGACAGCTACGAGCAGTACTTC. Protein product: CASSRDSYEQYF.

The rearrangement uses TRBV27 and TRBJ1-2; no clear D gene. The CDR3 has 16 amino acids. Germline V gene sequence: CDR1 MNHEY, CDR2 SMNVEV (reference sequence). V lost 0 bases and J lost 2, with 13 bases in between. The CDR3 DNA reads TGTGCCAGCAGTTTATCGGGCCTAGCCCCGAACTATGGCTACACCTTC. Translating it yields CASSLSGLAPNYGYTF.

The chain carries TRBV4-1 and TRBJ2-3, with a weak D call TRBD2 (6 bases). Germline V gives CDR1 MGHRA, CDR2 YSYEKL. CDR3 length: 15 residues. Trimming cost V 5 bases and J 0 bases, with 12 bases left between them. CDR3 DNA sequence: TGCGCCAGCAGCATAGGAGGGATCAGCACAGATACGCAGTATTTT. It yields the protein CASSIGGISTDTQYF.

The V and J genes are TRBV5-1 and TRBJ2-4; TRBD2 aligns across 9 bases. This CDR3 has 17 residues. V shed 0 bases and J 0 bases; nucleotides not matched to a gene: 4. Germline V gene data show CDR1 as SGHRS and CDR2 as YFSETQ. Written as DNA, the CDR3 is TGCGCCAGCAGCTTGGTGGCTAGCGGGGTAGCCAAAAACATTCAGTACTTC. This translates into CASSLVASGVAKNIQYF.

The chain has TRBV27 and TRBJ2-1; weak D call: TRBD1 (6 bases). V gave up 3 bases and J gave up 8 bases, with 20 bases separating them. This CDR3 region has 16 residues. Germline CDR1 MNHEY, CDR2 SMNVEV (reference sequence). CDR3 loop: CASSFGVVGTRDEQFF. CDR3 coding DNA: TGTGCCAGCAGTTTTGGTGTAGTGGGGACAAGGGATGAGCAGTTCTTC.

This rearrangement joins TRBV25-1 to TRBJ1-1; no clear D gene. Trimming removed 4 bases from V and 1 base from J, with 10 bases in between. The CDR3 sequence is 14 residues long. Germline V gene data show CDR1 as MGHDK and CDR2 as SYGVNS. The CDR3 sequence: CASSARNPNTEAFF. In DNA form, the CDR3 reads TGTGCCAGCAGTGCCAGGAACCCGAACACTGAAGCTTTCTTT.

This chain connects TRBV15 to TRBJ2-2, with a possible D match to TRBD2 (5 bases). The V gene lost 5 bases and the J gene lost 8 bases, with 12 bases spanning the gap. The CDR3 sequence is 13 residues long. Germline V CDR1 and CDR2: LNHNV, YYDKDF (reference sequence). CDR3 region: CATSPRRPGELFF. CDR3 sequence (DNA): TGTGCCACCAGCCCTAGGAGGCCGGGGGAGCTGTTTTTT.

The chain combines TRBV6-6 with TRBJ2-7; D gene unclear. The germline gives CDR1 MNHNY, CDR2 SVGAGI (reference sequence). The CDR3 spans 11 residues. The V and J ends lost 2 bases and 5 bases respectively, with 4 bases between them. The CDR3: CASSYGDEQYF. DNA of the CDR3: TGTGCCAGCAGTTACGGAGACGAGCAGTACTTC.

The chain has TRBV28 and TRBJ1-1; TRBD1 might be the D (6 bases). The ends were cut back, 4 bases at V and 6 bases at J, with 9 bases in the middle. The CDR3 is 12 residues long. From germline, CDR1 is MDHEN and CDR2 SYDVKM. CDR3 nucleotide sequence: TGTGCCAGCAGTTCAGGGGTATCTGAAGCTTTCTTT. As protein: CASSSGVSEAFF.

The CDR3 reads CATSSDSRGNEQFF. The DNA for the CDR3 is TGTGCCACCAGCAGCGACAGCAGAGGAAATGAGCAGTTCTTC. The rearrangement joins TRBV15 to TRBJ2-1; weak D call: TRBD1 (5 bases). Per germline, CDR1 LNHNV and CDR2 YYDKDF (reference sequence). The CDR3 consists of 14 residues. V was clipped by 3 bases and J by 7 bases, with 13 bases between them.

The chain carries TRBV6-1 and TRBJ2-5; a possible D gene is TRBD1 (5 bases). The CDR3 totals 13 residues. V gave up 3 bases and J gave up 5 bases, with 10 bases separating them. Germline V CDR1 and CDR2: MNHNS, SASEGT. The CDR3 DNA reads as TGTGCCAGCAGTGACCAGGGTCGGGAGACCCAGTACTTC. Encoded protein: CASSDQGRETQYF.

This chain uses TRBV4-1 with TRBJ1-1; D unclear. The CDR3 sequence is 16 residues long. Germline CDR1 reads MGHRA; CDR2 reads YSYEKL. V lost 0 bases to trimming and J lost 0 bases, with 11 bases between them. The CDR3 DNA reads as TGCGCCAGCAGCCAAGAATTTACAGCTTTGAACACTGAAGCTTTCTTT. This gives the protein CASSQEFTALNTEAFF.

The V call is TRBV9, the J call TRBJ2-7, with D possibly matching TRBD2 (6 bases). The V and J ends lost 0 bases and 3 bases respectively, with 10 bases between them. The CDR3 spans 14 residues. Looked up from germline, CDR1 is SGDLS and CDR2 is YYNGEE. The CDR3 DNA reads TGTGCCAGCAGCGTAGATAGGGGAGGCTACGAGCAGTACTTC. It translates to CASSVDRGGYEQYF.

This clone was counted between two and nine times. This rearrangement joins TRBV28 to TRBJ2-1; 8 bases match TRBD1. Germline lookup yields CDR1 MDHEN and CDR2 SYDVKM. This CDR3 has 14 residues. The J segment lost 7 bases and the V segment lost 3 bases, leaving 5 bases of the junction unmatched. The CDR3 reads CASSFRGTGNEQFF. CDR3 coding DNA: TGTGCCAGCAGTTTTCGAGGGACAGGTAATGAGCAGTTCTTC. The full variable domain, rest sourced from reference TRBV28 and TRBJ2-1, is DVKVTQSSRYLVKRTGEKVFLECVQDMDHENMFWYRQDPGLGLRLIYFSYDVKMKEKGDIPEGYSVSREKKERFSLILESASTNQTSMYLCASSFRGTGNEQFFGPGTRLTVL.

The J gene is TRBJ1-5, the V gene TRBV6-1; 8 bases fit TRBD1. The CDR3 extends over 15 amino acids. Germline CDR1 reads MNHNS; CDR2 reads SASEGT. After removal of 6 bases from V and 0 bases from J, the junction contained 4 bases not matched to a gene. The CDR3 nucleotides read TGTGCCAGCAGAGGACAGGGTGATAGCAATCAGCCCCAGCATTTT. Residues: CASRGQGDSNQPQHF.

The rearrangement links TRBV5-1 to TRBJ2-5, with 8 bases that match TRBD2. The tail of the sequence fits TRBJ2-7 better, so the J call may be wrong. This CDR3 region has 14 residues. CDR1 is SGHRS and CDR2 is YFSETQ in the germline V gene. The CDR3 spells CASSLLSGADEQYF. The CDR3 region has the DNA TGCGCCAGCAGCTTGCTTAGCGGGGCAGACGAGCAGTACTTC.

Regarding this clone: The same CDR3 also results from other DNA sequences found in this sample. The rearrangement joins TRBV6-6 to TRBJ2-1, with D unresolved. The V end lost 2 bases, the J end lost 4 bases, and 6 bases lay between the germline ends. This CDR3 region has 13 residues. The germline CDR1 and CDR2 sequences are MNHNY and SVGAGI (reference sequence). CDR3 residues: CASSYTRYNEQFF. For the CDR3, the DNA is TGTGCCAGCAGTTACACGAGATACAATGAGCAGTTCTTC.